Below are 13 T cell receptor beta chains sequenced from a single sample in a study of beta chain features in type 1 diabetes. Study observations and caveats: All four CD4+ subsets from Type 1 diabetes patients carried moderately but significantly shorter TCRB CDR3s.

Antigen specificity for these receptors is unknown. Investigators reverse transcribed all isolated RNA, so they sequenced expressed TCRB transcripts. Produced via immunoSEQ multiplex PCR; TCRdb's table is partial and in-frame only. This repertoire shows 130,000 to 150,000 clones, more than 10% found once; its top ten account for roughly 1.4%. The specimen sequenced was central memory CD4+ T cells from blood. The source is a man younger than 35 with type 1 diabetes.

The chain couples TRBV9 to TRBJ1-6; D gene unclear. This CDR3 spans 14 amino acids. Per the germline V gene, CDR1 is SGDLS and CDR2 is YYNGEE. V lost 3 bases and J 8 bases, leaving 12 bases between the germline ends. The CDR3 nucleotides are TGTGCCAGCAGCGCCGGAGTCACGGATTCACCCCTCCACTTT. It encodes CASSAGVTDSPLHF.

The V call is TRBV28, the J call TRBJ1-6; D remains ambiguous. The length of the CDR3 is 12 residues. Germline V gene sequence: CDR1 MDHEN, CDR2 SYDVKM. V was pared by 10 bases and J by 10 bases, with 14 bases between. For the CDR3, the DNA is TGTGCCACTAACCGGGAGTACTCACCCCTCCACTTT. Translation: CATNREYSPLHF.

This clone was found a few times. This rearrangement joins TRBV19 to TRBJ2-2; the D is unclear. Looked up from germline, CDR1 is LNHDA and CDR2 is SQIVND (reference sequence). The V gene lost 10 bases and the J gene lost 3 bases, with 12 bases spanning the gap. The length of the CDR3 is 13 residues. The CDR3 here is CATSLSDTGELFF. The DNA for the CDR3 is TGTGCCACCTCATTGTCGGACACCGGGGAGCTGTTTTTT. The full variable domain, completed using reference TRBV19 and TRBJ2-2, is DGGITQSPKYLFRKEGQNVTLSCEQNLNHDAMYWYRQDPGQGLRLIYYSQIVNDFQKGDIAEGYSVSREKKESFPLTVTSAQKNPTAFYLCATSLSDTGELFFGEGSRLTVL.

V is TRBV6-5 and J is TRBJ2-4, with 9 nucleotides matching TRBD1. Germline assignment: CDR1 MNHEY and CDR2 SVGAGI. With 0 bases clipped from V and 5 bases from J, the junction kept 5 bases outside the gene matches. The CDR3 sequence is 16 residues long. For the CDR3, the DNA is TGTGCCAGCAGTTACTCCCGGGGACAGGGAGAAAACATTCAGTACTTC. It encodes CASSYSRGQGENIQYF.

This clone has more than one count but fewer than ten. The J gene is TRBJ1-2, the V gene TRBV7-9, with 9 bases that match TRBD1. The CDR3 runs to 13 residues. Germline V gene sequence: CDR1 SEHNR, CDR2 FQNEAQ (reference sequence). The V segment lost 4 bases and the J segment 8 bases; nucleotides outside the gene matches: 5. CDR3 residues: CASSSGTGKGYTF. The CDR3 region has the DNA TGTGCCAGCAGCTCGGGGACAGGGAAGGGCTACACCTTC.

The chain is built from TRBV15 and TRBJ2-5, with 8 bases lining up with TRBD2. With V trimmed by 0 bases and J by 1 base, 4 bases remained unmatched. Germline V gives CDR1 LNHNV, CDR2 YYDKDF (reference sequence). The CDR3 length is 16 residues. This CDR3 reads CATSRDGTSGQETQYF. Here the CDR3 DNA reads TGTGCCACCAGCAGAGATGGAACTAGCGGCCAAGAGACCCAGTACTTC.

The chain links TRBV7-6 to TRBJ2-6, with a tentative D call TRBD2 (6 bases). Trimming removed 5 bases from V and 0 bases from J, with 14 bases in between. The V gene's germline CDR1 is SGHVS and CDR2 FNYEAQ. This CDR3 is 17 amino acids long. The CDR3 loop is CASSPRGRSSGANVLTF. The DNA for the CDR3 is TGTGCCAGCAGCCCCCGGGGGAGGAGCTCTGGGGCCAACGTCCTGACTTTC.

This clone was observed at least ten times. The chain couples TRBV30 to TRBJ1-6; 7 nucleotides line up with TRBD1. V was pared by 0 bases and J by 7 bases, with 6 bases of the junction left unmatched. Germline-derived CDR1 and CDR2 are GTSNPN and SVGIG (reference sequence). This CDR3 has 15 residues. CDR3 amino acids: CAWSVRLQGNSPLHF. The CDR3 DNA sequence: TGTGCCTGGAGTGTACGTCTACAGGGGAATTCACCCCTCCACTTT.

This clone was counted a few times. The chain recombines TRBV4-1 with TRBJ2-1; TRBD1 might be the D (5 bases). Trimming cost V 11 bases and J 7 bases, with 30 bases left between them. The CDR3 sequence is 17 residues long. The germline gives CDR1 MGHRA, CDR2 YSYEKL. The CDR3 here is CASRRSPSLGQFNEQFF. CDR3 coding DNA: TGCGCCTCTCGAAGATCTCCCTCCCTGGGGCAGTTTAATGAGCAGTTCTTC.

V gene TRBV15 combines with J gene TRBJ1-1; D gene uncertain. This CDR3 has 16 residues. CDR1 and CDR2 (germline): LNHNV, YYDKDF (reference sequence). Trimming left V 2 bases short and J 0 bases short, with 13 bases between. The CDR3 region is CATSRTLTEMNTEAFF. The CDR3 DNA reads TGTGCCACCAGCAGAACCTTAACAGAGATGAACACTGAAGCTTTCTTT.

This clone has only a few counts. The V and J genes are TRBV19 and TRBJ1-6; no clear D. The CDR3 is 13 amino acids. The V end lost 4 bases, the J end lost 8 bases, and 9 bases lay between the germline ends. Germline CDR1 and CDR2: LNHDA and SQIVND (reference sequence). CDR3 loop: CASSTGMDSPLHF. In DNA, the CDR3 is TGTGCCAGTAGTACCGGGATGGATTCACCCCTCCACTTT.

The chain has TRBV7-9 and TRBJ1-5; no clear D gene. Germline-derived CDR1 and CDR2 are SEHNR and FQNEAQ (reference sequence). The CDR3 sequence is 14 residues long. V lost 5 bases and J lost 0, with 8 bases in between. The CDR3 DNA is TGTGCCAGCAGCGCGGCGGATAGCAATCAGCCCCAGCATTTT. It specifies CASSAADSNQPQHF.

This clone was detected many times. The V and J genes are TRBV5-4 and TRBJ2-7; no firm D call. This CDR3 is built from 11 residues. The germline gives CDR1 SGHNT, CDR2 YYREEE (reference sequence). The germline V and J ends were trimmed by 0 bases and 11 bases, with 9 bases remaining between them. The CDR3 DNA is TGTGCCAGCAGCTTGGAACGTGAGGAGTACTTC. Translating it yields CASSLEREEYF.